In this sample, the clone carrying this T cell receptor (beta chain) turned up once. This CDR3 contains 15 residues. Trimming cost V 6 bases and J 3 bases; bases outside gene matches: 5. In germline, CDR1 is MNHEY, CDR2 SVGEGT. The data are from a study of blood T cell repertoires in COVID-19. Categorization into cohorts depended on clinical history that participants reported. Clones were sequenced by immunoSEQ multiplex PCR, and TCRdb holds only the in-frame ones, with some missing. Of 430,000 or so clones listed, 88% were seen once; the top ten hold approximately 1.8%. Sequences were obtained from PBMCs or T cells enriched from blood (not recorded which). The rearrangement joins TRBV6-2 or TRBV6-3 to TRBJ2-3; 11 bases line up with TRBD2. The sequence came from a middle-aged woman who had recovered from COVID-19. The CDR3 spells CASSRTSGRTDTQYF. DNA for the CDR3: TGTGCCAGCAGCCGTACTAGCGGGAGAACAGATACGCAGTATTTT.